A selection of T cell receptor beta chains follows, all from one sample in a study of blood T cell repertoires in COVID-19. Here immunoSEQ multiplex PCR was the method, and the copy in TCRdb shows in-frame clones only, minus some. Of 250,000 or so clones in the sample, roughly 86% were seen once. What was sequenced was peripheral blood. Receptor source: a man at least 80 years old with acute or convalescent COVID-19. Both conserved end residues are part of each CDR3. A D gene is named only where the DNA matches it firmly. A row's size may be missing; if present it is once, few, many or a size class.

TRBV28	NA	NA	TRBJ1-3	14	CASSLAGAGNTIYF	TGTGCCAGCAGCCTCGCGGGGGCTGGAAACACCATATATTTT
TRBV19	NA	TRBD1	TRBJ1-5	14	CASHQGAWHQPQHF	TGTGCCAGTCACCAGGGGGCGTGGCACCAGCCCCAGCATTTT
TRBV5-6	NA	NA	TRBJ1-2	12	CASSPGTYGYTF	TGTGCCAGCAGCCCCGGGACTTATGGCTACACCTTC
TRBV28	NA	TRBD1	TRBJ1-2	13	CASRGQGGYGYTF	TGTGCCAGCAGAGGGCAGGGGGGTTATGGCTACACCTTC
TRBV2	NA	NA	TRBJ2-4	13	CASSIMGLNIQYF	TGTGCCAGCAGCATAATGGGGCTGAACATTCAGTACTTC
TRBV28	once	TRBD1	TRBJ1-6	15	CASSAQGASNSPLHF	TGTGCCAGCAGTGCCCAGGGGGCAAGTAATTCACCCCTCCACTTT
TRBV11-2	once	TRBD1	TRBJ1-6	15	CASSVTGGLGSPLHF	TGTGCCAGCAGCGTAACAGGGGGCCTCGGTTCACCCCTCCACTTT
TRBV25-1	NA	TRBD1	TRBJ1-6	14	CASRETGTGSPLHF	TGTGCCAGCCGAGAGACAGGGACTGGGTCACCCCTCCACTTT
TRBV7-8	few	NA	TRBJ2-3	11	CASSSTDTQYF	TGTGCCAGCAGCTCAACAGATACGCAGTATTTT
TRBV28	NA	NA	TRBJ1-2	13	CASSTSGLKGYTF	TGTGCCAGCAGTACCTCGGGACTGAAGGGCTACACCTTC
TRBV10-3	NA	TRBD1	TRBJ1-1	14	CATDRGPSGTEAFF	TGTGCCACTGACAGGGGGCCAAGTGGGACTGAAGCTTTCTTT
TRBV7-2	once	NA	TRBJ1-2	12	CASSLAGPGYTF	TGTGCCAGCAGCTTAGCGGGGCCCGGCTACACCTTC
TRBV18	NA	NA	TRBJ1-1	14	CASSPGQPNTEAFF	TGTGCCAGCTCACCAGGGCAGCCGAACACTGAAGCTTTCTTT
TRBV3-1/TRBV3-2	once	TRBD1	TRBJ1-6	13	CASSRQGGAPLHF	TGTGCCAGCAGCCGACAGGGAGGAGCACCCCTCCACTTT
TRBV19	NA	NA	TRBJ2-5	16	CASSIGGRGITETQYF	TGTGCCAGTAGTATTGGGGGTAGGGGGATAACGGAGACCCAGTACTTC
TRBV11-2	NA	TRBD1	TRBJ1-2	17	CASSSRIPGQGPYGYTF	TGTGCCAGCAGCTCGCGAATCCCGGGACAGGGCCCGTATGGCTACACCTTC
TRBV5-6	NA	NA	TRBJ2-7	15	CASSLDGGLPYEQYF	TGTGCCAGCAGCTTGGACGGGGGGCTCCCCTACGAGCAGTACTTC
TRBV12-3/TRBV12-4	NA	NA	TRBJ1-2	12	CASSLIGYGYTF	TGTGCCAGCAGTTTAATCGGCTATGGCTACACCTTC
TRBV28	NA	TRBD2	TRBJ2-5	16	CASTPLAGARVGAQYF	TGTGCCAGCACTCCCTTAGCGGGAGCTCGGGTAGGGGCCCAGTACTTC
TRBV4-2	NA	TRBD1	TRBJ2-3	16	CASSPTLTGIADTQYF	TGTGCCAGCAGCCCCACCCTGACAGGGATCGCAGATACGCAGTATTTT
TRBV5-4	NA	NA	TRBJ2-6	16	CASSLGGLSGANVLTF	TGTGCCAGCAGCTTGGGGGGGCTCTCTGGGGCCAACGTCCTGACTTTC
TRBV9	NA	NA	TRBJ1-1	16	CASSVGAGNMNTEAFF	TGTGCCAGCAGCGTAGGGGCAGGGAACATGAACACTGAAGCTTTCTTT
TRBV7-2	NA	TRBD1	TRBJ1-5	15	CASSPGTGSNQPQHF	TGTGCCAGCAGCCCCGGGACAGGGAGCAATCAGCCCCAGCATTTT
TRBV4-2	NA	NA	TRBJ2-2	16	CASSRTQTLNPGELFF	TGTGCCAGCAGCCGTACACAGACGCTCAATCCCGGGGAGCTGTTTTTT
TRBV12-3/TRBV12-4	NA	NA	TRBJ2-7	13	CASSLLTGLEQYF	TGTGCCAGCAGCCTTCTTACAGGGCTCGAGCAGTACTTC
TRBV4-1	NA	NA	TRBJ2-7	14	CASSVGLRGDEQYF	TGCGCCAGCAGCGTGGGACTCAGGGGGGACGAGCAGTACTTC
TRBV7-2	NA	TRBD1	TRBJ1-3	16	CASSPSPGGSGNTIYF	TGTGCCAGCAGCCCCTCCCCAGGGGGTTCGGGAAACACCATATATTTT
TRBV4-3	few	NA	TRBJ1-5	14	CASSQDARNQPQHF	TGCGCCAGCAGCCAAGACGCCAGGAATCAGCCCCAGCATTTT
TRBV28	NA	NA	TRBJ1-4	16	CASSSPTGVGNEKLFF	TGTGCCAGCAGTTCCCCTACAGGAGTTGGTAATGAAAAACTGTTTTTT
TRBV11-3	NA	NA	TRBJ2-2	17	CASSPGGGRKNTGELFF	TGTGCCAGCAGCCCCGGAGGTGGACGTAAGAACACCGGGGAGCTGTTTTTT
TRBV19	NA	TRBD1	TRBJ1-5	16	CASTEWTGMGNQPQHF	TGTGCCAGTACCGAATGGACAGGAATGGGCAATCAGCCCCAGCATTTT
TRBV9	NA	TRBD1	TRBJ1-1	13	CASSRQGGSEAFF	TGTGCCAGCAGTCGACAGGGAGGATCTGAAGCTTTCTTT
TRBV19	NA	NA	TRBJ1-5	13	CASSIDGYQPQHF	TGTGCCAGTAGTATAGATGGCTATCAGCCCCAGCATTTT
TRBV28	NA	NA	TRBJ1-2	14	CASSSLGGNYGYTF	TGTGCCAGCAGTTCCCTGGGAGGAAACTATGGCTACACCTTC
TRBV28	NA	NA	TRBJ1-2	17	CASRSTLGVGGNYGYTF	TGTGCCAGCAGGTCGACACTGGGGGTCGGGGGAAACTATGGCTACACCTTC
TRBV13	NA	TRBD1	TRBJ1-1	14	CASIQQGGKTEAFF	TGTGCCAGCATCCAACAGGGGGGGAAGACTGAAGCTTTCTTT
TRBV2	NA	NA	TRBJ1-6	15	CASPTESSYNSPLHF	TGTGCCAGCCCGACAGAGAGCTCCTATAATTCACCCCTCCACTTT
TRBV5-1	few	NA	TRBJ1-4	13	CASSLVNNEKLFF	TGCGCCAGCAGCTTGGTAAATAATGAAAAACTGTTTTTT
TRBV28	NA	NA	TRBJ1-1	11	CASRGRQSAFF	TGTGCCAGCAGGGGTCGACAGTCGGCTTTCTTT
TRBV6-2/TRBV6-3	NA	TRBD1	TRBJ1-1	16	CASSYQTGRTDTEAFF	TGTGCCAGCAGTTATCAGACAGGGCGTACCGACACTGAAGCTTTCTTT
TRBV19	NA	TRBD2	TRBJ2-1	17	CASSIFSGGTSYNEQFF	TGTGCCAGTAGTATATTTTCGGGAGGGACTTCCTACAATGAGCAGTTCTTC
TRBV12-5	NA	TRBD1	TRBJ1-1	13	CASGLGTGTEAFF	TGTGCTAGTGGTTTAGGGACAGGCACTGAAGCTTTCTTT
TRBV3-1/TRBV3-2	NA	NA	TRBJ2-7	14	CASSQDGGSREQYF	TGTGCCAGCAGCCAAGATGGTGGTAGCCGCGAGCAGTACTTC
TRBV2	once	TRBD1	TRBJ1-1	17	CASSSQGAALMGSEAFF	TGTGCCAGCAGTTCACAGGGGGCGGCCCTGATGGGCTCTGAAGCTTTCTTT
TRBV28	once	TRBD1	TRBJ2-3	14	CATHGTGGYDTQYF	TGTGCCACCCATGGGACAGGGGGTTATGATACGCAGTATTTT
TRBV7-2	NA	TRBD1	TRBJ2-7	15	CASSLGGQGLVEQYF	TGTGCCAGCAGCTTAGGGGGACAGGGCCTCGTCGAGCAGTACTTC
TRBV6-5	NA	TRBD1	TRBJ1-2	14	CASTETGGNYGYTF	TGTGCCAGCACCGAAACAGGGGGCAACTATGGCTACACCTTC
TRBV29-1	NA	TRBD2	TRBJ2-7	13	CSAILADPYEQYF	TGCAGCGCGATTCTAGCGGACCCCTACGAGCAGTACTTC
TRBV2	few	NA	TRBJ1-4	13	CASSQGFEEKLFF	TGTGCCAGCAGTCAGGGTTTTGAGGAAAAACTGTTTTTT
TRBV12-3/TRBV12-4	NA	NA	TRBJ1-6	12	CASSARGSPLHF	TGTGCCAGCAGTGCCCGGGGTTCACCCCTCCACTTT
TRBV7-7	NA	TRBD2	TRBJ2-3	15	CASSLAGATSDTQYF	TGTGCTAGCAGCTTAGCGGGAGCCACTTCAGATACGCAGTATTTT
TRBV12-3/TRBV12-4	NA	NA	TRBJ1-1	13	CASKRRSTDEAFF	TGTGCCAGCAAGCGGAGGAGTACGGATGAAGCTTTCTTT
TRBV28	few	NA	TRBJ2-5	15	CASSSGAASQETQYF	TGTGCCAGCAGCTCAGGGGCCGCCAGCCAAGAGACCCAGTACTTC
TRBV9	NA	NA	TRBJ1-2	15	CASSVGAGANYGYTF	TGTGCCAGCAGCGTAGGGGCAGGGGCTAACTATGGCTACACCTTC
TRBV3-1/TRBV3-2	NA	NA	TRBJ1-1	15	CASRPERGRVAEAFF	TGTGCCAGCAGACCTGAAAGGGGCAGGGTAGCTGAAGCTTTCTTT